Sequencing of this TCR beta chain was carried out in a study of Ad26.COV2.S vaccination and SARS-CoV-2 variants (dated by TCRdb to about 2021). Looking at the study overall: Donors in the vaccine arm were drawn from COV1001, a multicentre, randomized, double-blind, placebo-controlled phase I-IIa trial testing Ad26.COV2.S in healthy adults. The specificity and breadth of SARS-CoV-2-reactive T cell receptors after Ad26.COV2.S vaccination were assessed by TCRbeta repertoire sequencing. Ad26.COV2.S was administered intramuscularly at 5 x 10^10 or 1 x 10^11 viral particles, either as a single shot or as two shots given 56 days apart. The TCR-sequenced set comprised about 32 samples: approximately 19 Ad26.COV2.S vaccine recipients, 5 placebo recipients and 8 SARS-CoV-2 convalescent individuals. Throughout the experiments and outcome assessment, investigators stayed blinded to trial group allocation. Trial participants were randomized into five groups of five: low-dose or high-dose Ad26.COV2.S given once or twice, or placebo on both occasions.

The immunoSEQ Assay was the method used to sequence TCRbeta CDR3 regions. After extraction, genomic DNA underwent amplification by bias-controlled multiplex PCR, followed by high-throughput sequencing. On the study's bioinformatics: To quantify the absolute abundance of each unique TCRbeta CDR3 region, sequences were collapsed and filtered. T cell fraction was estimated by normalization of TCRbeta template counts to usable DNA, with usable DNA being measured through amplification of reference genes present in all nucleated cells. Repertoire TCRs were annotated as SARS-CoV-2-specific when V gene, CDR3 amino acid sequence and J gene were exactly matched to a known reactive TCR set. MIRA supplied the reference SARS-CoV-2 TCR set, which was filtered for enrichment in COVID-19-positive ImmuneCODE repertoires so that public or cross-reactive TCRs were removed. Using the MIRA antigens, annotated TCRs were further analysed by specific ORF or by position within an ORF. Depth was the summed frequency of annotated unique rearrangements, while breadth was defined as annotated unique rearrangements over total unique productive rearrangements. Group comparisons of TCR breadth used two-sided Wilcoxon rank-sum tests. TCRdb took over this immuneACCESS table, retaining in-frame rearrangements with V and J assigned. Such tables are incomplete; in checked studies, under half of the missing clones stem from an unresolved V gene, and the remainder is unexplained. V and J calls and clone size are given by that table; D and trimming were obtained from the DNA. Recorded for this sample are a few hundred thousand clones; 83% of them occurred a single time. The ten largest clones add up to 7% to 9.5% of the sample.

To note about this clone: Its recognized antigen is unknown. No base quality values were provided; no much bigger clone lies one nucleotide off.

V gives up 4 bases and J gives up 6 bases, and the segment between their germline ends measures 12 bases. The germline V gene specifies MNHEY as CDR1 and SVGAGI as CDR2. Inclusive of the bounding cysteine and phenylalanine, the CDR3 is 13 residues long. Only the CDR3 region is kept as DNA, spanning 39 bases read in frame from base 1. The treatment or condition label on this specimen signifies: over 15 received Ad26.COV2.S at low or high dose, single or two shots; several received placebo; per-sample allocation not given. For vaccine and placebo recipients, the sequenced repertoires came from samples collected on day 63 after the first injection. Cohort 1b enrolled about two dozen adults aged 18-55 years at a single site in Boston, USA, between 29 July and 7 August 2020. Ad26.COV2.S consisted of a replication-incompetent adenovirus type 26 vector by which a prefusion-stabilized SARS-CoV-2 spike protein from the original Wuhan strain was expressed.

Results the study describes overall, beyond this receptor: Substantial breadth of spike-specific CD8+ and CD4+ T cell responses was reported after vaccination. It was noted by the authors that total T cell responses may have been underestimated by the TCR breadth and depth analyses. Comparable non-spike TCR breadth was observed between vaccine and placebo recipients, consistent with only spike being contained in the vaccine. The study was not powered to compare responses between vaccine doses or regimens. Higher spike-specific TCR breadth was observed in Ad26.COV2.S recipients than in placebo recipients (P = 0.0014).

The source was peripheral blood, collected in a trial of Ad26.COV2.S vaccine versus placebo. This receptor was obtained from a person between 18 and 59 years old who received the Ad26.COV2.S COVID-19 vaccine or a placebo. This chain is built from TRBV6-5 and TRBJ1-2; the D gene is perhaps TRBD1, from 6 matching bases. Here the CDR3 is given as CASSSQGPHGYTF. The nucleotide sequence reads TGTGCCAGCAGTTCACAGGGCCCCCATGGCTACACCTTC.